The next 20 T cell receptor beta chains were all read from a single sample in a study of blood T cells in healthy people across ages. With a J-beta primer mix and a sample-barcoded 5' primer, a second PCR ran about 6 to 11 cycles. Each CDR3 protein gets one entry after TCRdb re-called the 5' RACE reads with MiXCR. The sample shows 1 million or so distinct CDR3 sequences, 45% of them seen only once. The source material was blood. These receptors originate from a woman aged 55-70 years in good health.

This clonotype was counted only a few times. CDR3 sequence (DNA): TGCGCCAGCAGCCAAGACGGACTAGCGTTAGAGACCCAGTACTTC. Its translation: CASSQDGLALETQYF. The chain uses TRBV4-1 and TRBJ2-5, with TRBD2 identical over 9 bases. Trimming cost V 0 bases and J 4 bases; bases outside gene matches: 3. The germline CDR1 and CDR2 sequences are MGHRA and YSYEKL. The CDR3 totals 15 residues.

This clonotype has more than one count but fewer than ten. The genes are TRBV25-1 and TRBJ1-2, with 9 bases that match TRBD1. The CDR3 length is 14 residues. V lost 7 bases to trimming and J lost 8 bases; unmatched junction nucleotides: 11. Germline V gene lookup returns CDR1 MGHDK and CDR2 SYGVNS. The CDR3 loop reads CASTATGGAGGYTF. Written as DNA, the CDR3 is TGTGCCAGCACCGCAACAGGGGGCGCAGGCGGCTACACCTTC.

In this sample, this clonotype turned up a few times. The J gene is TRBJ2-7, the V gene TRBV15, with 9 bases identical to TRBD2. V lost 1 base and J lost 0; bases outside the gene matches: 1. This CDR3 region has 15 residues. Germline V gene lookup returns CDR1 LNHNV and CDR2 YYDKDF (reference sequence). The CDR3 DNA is TGTGCCACCAGCAGAGTTAGCGGGAGCTCCTACGAGCAGTACTTC. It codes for CATSRVSGSSYEQYF.

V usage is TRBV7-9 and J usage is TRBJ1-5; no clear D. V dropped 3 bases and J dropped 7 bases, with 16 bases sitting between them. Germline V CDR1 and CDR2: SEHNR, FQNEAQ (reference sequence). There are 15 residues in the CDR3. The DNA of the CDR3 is TGTGCCAGCAGCTTTGGGGATAACCTTGGCCAGCCCCAGCATTTT. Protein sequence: CASSFGDNLGQPQHF.

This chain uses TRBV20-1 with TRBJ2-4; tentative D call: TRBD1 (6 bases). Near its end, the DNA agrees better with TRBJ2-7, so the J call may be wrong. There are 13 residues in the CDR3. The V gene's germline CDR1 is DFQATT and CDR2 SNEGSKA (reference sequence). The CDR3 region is CSAGTGHHYEQYF. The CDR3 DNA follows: TGCAGTGCTGGAACGGGACACCACTACGAGCAGTACTTC.

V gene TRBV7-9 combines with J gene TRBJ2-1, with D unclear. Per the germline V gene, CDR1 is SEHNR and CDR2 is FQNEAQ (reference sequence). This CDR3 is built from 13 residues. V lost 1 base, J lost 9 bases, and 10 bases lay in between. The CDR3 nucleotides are TGTGCCAGCAGCTTAGATCTTCGGAGTGAGCAGTTCTTC. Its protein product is CASSLDLRSEQFF.

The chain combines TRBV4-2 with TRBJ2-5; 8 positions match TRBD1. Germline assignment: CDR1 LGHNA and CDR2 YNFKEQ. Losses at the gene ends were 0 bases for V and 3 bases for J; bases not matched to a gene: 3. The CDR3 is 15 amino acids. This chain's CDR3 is CASSQDETGEETQYF. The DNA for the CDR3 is TGTGCCAGCAGCCAAGATGAGACAGGGGAAGAGACCCAGTACTTC.

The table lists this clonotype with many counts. Here the CDR3 reads CATSRDPARGTQYF. CDR3 sequence (DNA): TGTGCCACCAGCAGAGACCCCGCCCGGGGGACCCAGTACTTC. This chain joins TRBV15 and TRBJ2-7; D may be TRBD2 (5 bases). The DNA matches TRBJ2-5 better at its end, which makes the J call doubtful. Germline CDR1 reads LNHNV; CDR2 reads YYDKDF (reference sequence). The CDR3 has 14 residues.

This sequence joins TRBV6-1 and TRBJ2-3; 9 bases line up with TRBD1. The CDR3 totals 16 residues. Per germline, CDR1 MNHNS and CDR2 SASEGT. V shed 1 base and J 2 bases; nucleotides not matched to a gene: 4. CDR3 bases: TGTGCCAGCAGTGAAGTGGACAGGGGAGACACAGATACGCAGTATTTT. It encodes CASSEVDRGDTDTQYF.

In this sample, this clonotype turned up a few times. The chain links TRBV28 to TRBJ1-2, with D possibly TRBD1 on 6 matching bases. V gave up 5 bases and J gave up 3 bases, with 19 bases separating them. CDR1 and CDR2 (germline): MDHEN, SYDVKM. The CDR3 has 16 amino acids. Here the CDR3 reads CASSTHRVGIDYGYTF. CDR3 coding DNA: TGTGCCAGCAGTACTCACAGGGTCGGGATAGACTATGGCTACACCTTC.

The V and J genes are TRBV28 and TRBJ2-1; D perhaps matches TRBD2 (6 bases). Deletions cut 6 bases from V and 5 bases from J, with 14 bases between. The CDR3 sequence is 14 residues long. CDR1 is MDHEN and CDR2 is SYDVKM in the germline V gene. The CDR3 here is CASSLEASDNEQFF. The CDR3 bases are TGTGCCAGCAGCCTCGAGGCTAGCGACAATGAGCAGTTCTTC.

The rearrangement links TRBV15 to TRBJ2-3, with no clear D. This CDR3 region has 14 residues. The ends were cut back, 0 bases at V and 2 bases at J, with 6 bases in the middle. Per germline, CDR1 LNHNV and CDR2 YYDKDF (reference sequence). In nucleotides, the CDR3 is TGTGCCACCAGCAGAGAAGCTTCCACAGATACGCAGTATTTT. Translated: CATSREASTDTQYF.

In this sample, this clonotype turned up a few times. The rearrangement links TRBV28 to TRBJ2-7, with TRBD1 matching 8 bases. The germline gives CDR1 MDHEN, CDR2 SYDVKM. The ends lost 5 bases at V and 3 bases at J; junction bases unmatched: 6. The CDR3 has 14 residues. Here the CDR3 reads CASSAPRGLYEQYF. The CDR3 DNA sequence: TGTGCCAGCAGTGCCCCCAGGGGGCTCTACGAGCAGTACTTC.

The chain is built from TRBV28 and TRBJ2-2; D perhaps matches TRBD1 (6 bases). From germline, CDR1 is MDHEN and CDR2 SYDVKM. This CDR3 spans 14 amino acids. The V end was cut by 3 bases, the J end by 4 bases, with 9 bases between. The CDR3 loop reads CASSFTGTTGELFF. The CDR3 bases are TGTGCCAGCAGTTTCACAGGGACCACCGGGGAGCTGTTTTTT.

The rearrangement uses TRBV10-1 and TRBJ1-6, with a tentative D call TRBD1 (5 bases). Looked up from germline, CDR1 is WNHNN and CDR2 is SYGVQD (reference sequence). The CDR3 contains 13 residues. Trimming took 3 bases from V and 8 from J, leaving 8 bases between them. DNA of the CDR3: TGCGCCAGCAGTGACAGGGCGGATTCACCCCTCCACTTT. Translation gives CASSDRADSPLHF.

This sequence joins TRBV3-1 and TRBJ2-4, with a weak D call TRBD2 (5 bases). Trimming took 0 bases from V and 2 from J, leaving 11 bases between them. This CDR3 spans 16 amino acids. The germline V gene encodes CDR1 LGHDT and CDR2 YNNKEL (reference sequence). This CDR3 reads CASSQDRAASKNIQYF. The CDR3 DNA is TGTGCCAGCAGCCAAGATAGAGCGGCATCCAAAAACATTCAGTACTTC.

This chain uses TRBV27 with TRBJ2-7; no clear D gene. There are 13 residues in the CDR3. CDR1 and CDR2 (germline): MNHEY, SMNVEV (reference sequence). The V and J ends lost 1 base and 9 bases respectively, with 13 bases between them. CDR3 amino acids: CASSLFSSDGQYF. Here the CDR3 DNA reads TGTGCCAGCAGTTTATTCTCGTCTGACGGGCAGTACTTC.

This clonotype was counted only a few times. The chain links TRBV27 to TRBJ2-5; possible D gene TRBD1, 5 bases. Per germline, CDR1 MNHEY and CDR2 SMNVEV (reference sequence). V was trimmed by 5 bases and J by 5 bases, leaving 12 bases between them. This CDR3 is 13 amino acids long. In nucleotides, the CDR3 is TGTGCCAGCAGTGTATTCTCAGGGGAGACCCAGTACTTC. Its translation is CASSVFSGETQYF.

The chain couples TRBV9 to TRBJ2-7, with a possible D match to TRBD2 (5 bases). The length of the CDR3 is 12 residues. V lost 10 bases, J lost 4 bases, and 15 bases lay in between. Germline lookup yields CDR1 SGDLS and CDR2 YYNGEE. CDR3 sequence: CASSPGEYEQYF. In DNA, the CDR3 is TGTGCCTCAAGCCCCGGGGAGTACGAGCAGTACTTC.

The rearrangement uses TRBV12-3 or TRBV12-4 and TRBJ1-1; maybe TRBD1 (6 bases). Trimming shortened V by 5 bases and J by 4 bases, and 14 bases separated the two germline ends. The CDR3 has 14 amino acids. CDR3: CASSAPTGVTEAFF. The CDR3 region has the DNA TGTGCCAGCAGTGCCCCGACAGGAGTCACTGAAGCTTTCTTT.